This TCR beta chain was retrieved from a study of glioma-infiltrating T cells after dendritic cell vaccination. Trimming cost V 3 bases and J 0 bases; bases outside gene matches: 7. The CDR3 contains 17 residues. From germline, CDR1 is SEHNR and CDR2 FQNEAQ (reference sequence). Study-wide findings and caveats: Survival was not directly related to TCR clonality in these patients. Longer survival after dendritic cell vaccination followed higher pretreatment TIL content.

Amplification used 60 V beta primers and 13 J beta primers. Assay: immunoSEQ multiplex PCR; the TCRdb copy retains only in-frame clones and omits some. This sample has some 100,000 clones, with 85% found just once. Of note for this clone: Its antigen is currently unknown.

The receptor comes from a human donor with glioblastoma. The chain combines TRBV7-9 with TRBJ1-4, with 7 bases aligning to TRBD1. This specimen was blood, taken before dendritic cell vaccination. CDR3 DNA: TGTGCCAGCAGCTTCCCCACAGGGGAAGCAACTAATGAAAAACTGTTTTTT. Its protein product is CASSFPTGEATNEKLFF.